Detailed here is one TCR beta chain. Antigen specificity is unknown. The data originate from a study of CD8 T cells in ankylosing spondylitis. Using quantitative 5'-RACE with molecular barcodes, the authors made TCR beta libraries. TCRdb fed the 5' RACE reads into MiXCR, producing one record per CDR3 protein. In the table there are approximately 25,000 distinct CDR3 sequences, about a sixth of which are singletons. Points from the study as a whole: Enrichment of disease-linked clones was reportedly significant in matched ankylosing spondylitis synovial fluid. A TCR beta motif of several highly homologous variants seemed to mark ankylosing spondylitis blood. Some motif variants were previously reported in reactive arthritis synovial fluid and blood.

CDR3 length equals 16 residues. V dropped 5 bases and J dropped 4; count of bases not matched to a gene: 13. The sample was blood. This chain links TRBV12-3 or TRBV12-4 with TRBJ2-7, with 8 bases lining up with TRBD1. The sequence came from a male donor with ankylosing spondylitis or in good health (not recorded which). The CDR3 DNA reads as TGTGCCAGCAGTCCCCGGGGAACAGGGGGTAGGTACGAGCAGTACTTC. Translated: CASSPRGTGGRYEQYF.